Listed below are T cell receptor beta chains from one sample, sequenced in a study of beta chain features in type 1 diabetes. Clones were sequenced by immunoSEQ multiplex PCR, and TCRdb holds only the in-frame ones, with some missing. The sample lists 120,000 to 150,000 clones; approximately 13% were seen once. The sequencing input was central memory CD4+ T cells from blood. The origin of the receptors is a man aged 18 to 30 with type 1 diabetes. The CDR3 runs from the conserved cysteine through the conserved F or W. A D gene is named only where the DNA matches it firmly. Where a row states a size, it is once, few, many or the class of an expanded clone; other rows omit it.

TRBJ1-2 few 14 TRBV28 TRBD1 TGTGCCAGCAGAGACAGGGACAGGGGCTATGGCTACACCTTC CASRDRDRGYGYTF
TRBJ1-1 - 13 TRBV7-9 - TGTGCCAGCAGCCAGCGGGGGAACACTGAAGCTTTCTTT CASSQRGNTEAFF
TRBJ1-4 - 17 TRBV5-1 TRBD1 TGCGCCAGCAGCTTGGGACAGGGATATTCGTATGGTGAAAAACTGTTTTTT CASSLGQGYSYGEKLFF
TRBJ2-2 few 15 TRBV15 - TGTGCCACCAGCCGGGGGACACTGAACACCGGGGAGCTGTTTTTT CATSRGTLNTGELFF
TRBJ2-3 - 16 TRBV4-2 TRBD2 TGTGCCAGCAGCCAGCTAGCGGGGCCTAGCACAGATACGCAGTATTTT CASSQLAGPSTDTQYF
TRBJ1-4 few 14 TRBV28 - TGTGCCAGCAGTCGGACACTAGGTCATGAAAAACTGTTTTTT CASSRTLGHEKLFF
TRBJ2-1 few 16 TRBV18 TRBD1 TGTGCCAGCTCACCAGACCGGGACAGCAGTAACAATGAGCAGTTCTTC CASSPDRDSSNNEQFF
TRBJ2-6 few 16 TRBV5-4 - TGTGCCAGCAGCGCCTACCAGTTGGGAGGGGCCAACGTCCTGACTTTC CASSAYQLGGANVLTF
TRBJ1-2 - 13 TRBV11-3 - TGTGCCAGCAGCCCCCCTACGGACTATGGCTACACCTTC CASSPPTDYGYTF
TRBJ2-5 few 14 TRBV28 - TGTGCCAGCAGTCCGGATGCGATTCAAGAGACCCAGTACTTC CASSPDAIQETQYF